The entry below describes one T cell receptor (beta chain). This CDR3 is built from 15 residues. Germline V gene sequence: CDR1 SGHNT, CDR2 YYREEE (reference sequence). The trim removed 0 bases at V and 3 bases at J, leaving 4 bases unmatched. This record belongs to a study of blood T cell repertoires in COVID-19. On the study more broadly: From the United States, Italy and Spain came samples of acute and convalescent COVID-19.

In the original processing: Nucleated cell counts were estimated from reference gene primer amplification. Method: immunoSEQ multiplex PCR; TCRdb's copy keeps in-frame clones and lacks some. V, J and clone size were drawn from that table, and D and trimming were deduced from the DNA. The sample carries over 90,000 clones, 80% to 90% recorded once. This sequence originates from a human donor in a cohort sampled during active COVID-19. The chain joins TRBV5-4 to TRBJ1-1, with 8 bases that match TRBD1. Sequenced sample: peripheral blood. The CDR3 here is CASSLAPGGDTEAFF. CDR3 in DNA: TGTGCCAGCAGCTTGGCGCCAGGGGGCGACACTGAAGCTTTCTTT.